The 20 T cell receptor beta chains presented below share a single source sample, sequenced in a study of cytomegalovirus exposure and HLA in healthy donors. The PCR contained 60 Vbeta and 13 Jbeta primers. Method: immunoSEQ multiplex PCR; TCRdb's copy keeps in-frame clones and lacks some. The table lists 150,000 to 200,000 clones, around 82% of them singletons, with around 5.7% in the top ten. Source material: PBMCs. These receptor sequences come from a middle-aged man in good health and CMV-seronegative.

V usage is TRBV6-5 and J usage is TRBJ1-1; 7 bases are shared with TRBD1. From germline, CDR1 is MNHEY and CDR2 SVGAGI. The CDR3 spans 14 residues. The V and J ends lost 7 bases and 3 bases, in that order; junction bases with no gene match: 8. CDR3 nucleotide sequence: TGTGCCAGCAACGAGAACAGGGGAGACACTGAAGCTTTCTTT. Its protein product is CASNENRGDTEAFF.

The gene calls are TRBV25-1 and TRBJ2-2; D is possibly TRBD2 (6 bases). The CDR3 is made up of 16 amino acids. In germline, CDR1 is MGHDK, CDR2 SYGVNS. With 1 base removed from V and 6 bases from J, the gap between germline ends came to 15 bases. The CDR3 sequence: CASSESGTRRAGELFF. In nucleotides, the CDR3 is TGTGCCAGCAGTGAATCCGGGACCCGGAGGGCCGGGGAGCTGTTTTTT.

This chain uses TRBV30 with TRBJ1-6; possible D gene TRBD1, 6 bases. CDR3 length equals 15 residues. The germline CDR1 and CDR2 sequences are GTSNPN and SVGIG (reference sequence). V was cut by 4 bases and J by 9 bases, with 19 bases left in between. The CDR3 coding sequence is TGTGCCTGGACCGTGGGGCAGGGGAGCGGTTCACCCCTCCACTTT. This gives the protein CAWTVGQGSGSPLHF.

This clone appeared a few times. The J gene is TRBJ1-1, the V gene TRBV18; unclear D gene. There are 15 residues in the CDR3. Germline V gene sequence: CDR1 KGHSH, CDR2 LQKENI. The V end lost 2 bases, the J end lost 1 base, and 11 bases lay between the germline ends. The CDR3 nucleotides are TGTGCCAGCTCACCATTCCGGAGCCCGAACACTGAAGCTTTCTTT. It specifies CASSPFRSPNTEAFF.

The chain carries TRBV5-1 and TRBJ1-2, with no clear D. Trimming took 3 bases from V and 9 from J, leaving 12 bases between them. Germline assignment: CDR1 SGHRS and CDR2 YFSETQ. The CDR3 is made up of 12 amino acids. The DNA of the CDR3 is TGCGCCAGCAGCTCAAAGACTAATAGCTACACCTTC. Its translation: CASSSKTNSYTF.

This chain uses TRBV6-6 with TRBJ2-3; possibly TRBD2 for D (6 bases). CDR1 is MNHNY and CDR2 is SVGAGI in the germline V gene (reference sequence). V dropped 6 bases and J dropped 1 base, with 17 bases sitting between them. The CDR3 covers 16 residues. The CDR3 here is CASRPRDLRGTDTQYF. CDR3 bases: TGTGCCAGCAGGCCCCGGGACTTGCGGGGCACAGATACGCAGTATTTT.

The rearrangement joins TRBV12-5 to TRBJ1-5; D not certain. Germline loops: CDR1 LGHNT, CDR2 FRNRAP. There are 15 residues in the CDR3. Trimming cost V 7 bases and J 2 bases, with 15 bases left between them. The CDR3 loop reads CASAPGALGNQPQHF. Here the CDR3 DNA reads TGTGCTAGTGCGCCCGGTGCTTTGGGCAATCAGCCCCAGCATTTT.

The chain is built from TRBV5-1 and TRBJ2-7, with D possibly matching TRBD2 (6 bases). Germline V CDR1 and CDR2: SGHRS, YFSETQ. This CDR3 comprises 14 residues. Trimming removed 4 bases from V and 2 bases from J, with 13 bases in between. CDR3 sequence (DNA): TGCGCCAGCAGCCCCTGGGGGGAAGCCTACGAGCAGTACTTC. Its protein is CASSPWGEAYEQYF.

The V and J genes are TRBV19 and TRBJ2-1, with 12 positions matching TRBD1. Germline loops: CDR1 LNHDA, CDR2 SQIVND (reference sequence). With 1 base clipped from V and 7 bases from J, the junction kept 5 bases outside the gene matches. This CDR3 comprises 16 residues. CDR3 in DNA: TGTGCCAGTAGTATAGCGGGACAGGGGGCCCAAAATGAGCAGTTCTTC. Its protein product is CASSIAGQGAQNEQFF.

This clone was counted once. The V gene is TRBV6-5, the J gene TRBJ1-1; TRBD1 might be the D (5 bases). The V end was cut by 2 bases, the J end by 5 bases, with 9 bases between. This CDR3 has 13 residues. Germline V CDR1 and CDR2: MNHEY, SVGAGI. The CDR3 protein is CASSYDGGTEAFF. Written as DNA, the CDR3 is TGTGCCAGCAGTTACGATGGGGGGACTGAAGCTTTCTTT.

This clone was seen a single time. The chain couples TRBV30 to TRBJ1-1; TRBD1 matches 7 bases. CDR3 size: 15 residues. Germline CDR1 is GTSNPN and CDR2 is SVGIG (reference sequence). V shed 4 bases, J shed 1 base, and the junction held 9 bases outside the gene matches. The CDR3 DNA follows: TGTGCCTGGACCAGACCGGGACAGTCGAACACTGAAGCTTTCTTT. Translated, it gives CAWTRPGQSNTEAFF.

The V gene is TRBV12-5, the J gene TRBJ2-7; 7 bases are shared with TRBD1. Trimming cost V 1 base and J 0 bases; bases outside gene matches: 9. This CDR3 is 17 amino acids long. Germline V gives CDR1 LGHNT, CDR2 FRNRAP. For the CDR3, the DNA is TGTGCTAGTGGTTTGGGAAAATGGGACAGATCCTCCTACGAGCAGTACTTC. Translating it yields CASGLGKWDRSSYEQYF.

This chain joins TRBV7-7 and TRBJ2-3; 7 bases agree with TRBD2. Germline loops: CDR1 SSHAT, CDR2 FNYEAQ (reference sequence). The ends lost 4 bases at V and 4 bases at J; junction bases unmatched: 2. This CDR3 has 13 residues. The CDR3 is CASSSLAADTQYF. DNA for the CDR3: TGTGCCAGCAGCTCTCTAGCGGCAGATACGCAGTATTTT.

This clone was counted between two and nine times. The chain combines TRBV6-1 with TRBJ2-3; no firm D call. Trimming removed 2 bases at V and 0 bases at J, with 6 bases between. This CDR3 region has 14 residues. The germline gives CDR1 MNHNS, CDR2 SASEGT. CDR3 residues: CASSEHGSTDTQYF. DNA of the CDR3: TGTGCCAGCAGTGAACACGGGAGCACAGATACGCAGTATTTT.

This chain uses TRBV7-2 with TRBJ1-5, with D possibly matching TRBD1 (5 bases). Trimming shortened V by 5 bases and J by 1 base, and 9 bases separated the two germline ends. From germline, CDR1 is SGHTA and CDR2 FQGNSA. The CDR3 length is 14 residues. The CDR3 is CASSTGWSNQPQHF. Written as DNA, the CDR3 is TGTGCCAGCAGCACAGGTTGGAGCAATCAGCCCCAGCATTTT.

V and J are TRBV6-5 and TRBJ2-5, with unresolved D. The CDR3 consists of 15 residues. The germline V and J ends were trimmed by 6 bases and 4 bases, with 18 bases remaining between them. Germline assignment: CDR1 MNHEY and CDR2 SVGAGI. The CDR3 sequence: CASSPAGYPGETQYF. DNA for the CDR3: TGTGCCAGCAGCCCCGCCGGCTATCCGGGAGAGACCCAGTACTTC.

This chain links TRBV5-1 with TRBJ1-4; 11 bases are a match to TRBD1. With V trimmed by 7 bases and J by 8 bases, 10 bases remained unmatched. The germline V gene encodes CDR1 SGHRS and CDR2 YFSETQ. This CDR3 has 15 residues. The DNA for the CDR3 is TGCGCCAGCGCAGTCGTGGGACAGGGGGAGGAAAAACTGTTTTTT. It translates to CASAVVGQGEEKLFF.

Only a few counts were recorded for this clone. The CDR3 nucleotides are TGCGCCAGCAGCCAAGACGGGGGTAGCGGGGGGACCTACAATGAGCAGTTCTTC. Its translation is CASSQDGGSGGTYNEQFF. This chain connects TRBV4-1 to TRBJ2-1, with 10 bases identical to TRBD2. Germline V gene lookup returns CDR1 MGHRA and CDR2 YSYEKL. The V gene end was trimmed by 0 bases and the J gene end by 2 bases; junction bases not matched to a gene: 7. The CDR3 loop spans 18 amino acids.

The chain has TRBV27 and TRBJ2-2; 7 bases line up with TRBD1. The CDR3 totals 16 residues. The trim removed 5 bases at V and 2 bases at J, leaving 8 bases unmatched. Germline V gene lookup returns CDR1 MNHEY and CDR2 SMNVEV (reference sequence). The CDR3, as DNA: TGTGCCAGCAGTCATGTTAGGGACAGAAACACCGGGGAGCTGTTTTTT. It codes for CASSHVRDRNTGELFF.

The chain uses TRBV12-5 and TRBJ2-1; perhaps TRBD1 as D (6 bases). The CDR3 length is 13 residues. In germline, CDR1 is LGHNT, CDR2 FRNRAP. V gave up 5 bases and J gave up 3 bases, with 8 bases separating them. The chain's CDR3 is CASGPDSYNEQFF. The CDR3 DNA reads TGTGCTAGTGGTCCGGACAGCTACAATGAGCAGTTCTTC. Looking up the rest from reference TRBV12-5 and TRBJ2-1 gives the full variable domain: DARVTQTPRHKVTEMGQEVTMRCQPILGHNTVFWYRQTMMQGLELLAYFRNRAPLDDSGMPKDRFSAEMPDATLATLKIQPSEPRDSAVYFCASGPDSYNEQFFGPGTRLTVL.